Here is one TCR beta chain with its context. The antigen is unknown. All the patients suffered relapse after autologous stem cell transplantation, and brentuximab vedotin exposure differed. Germline assignment: CDR1 SEHNR and CDR2 FQNEAQ (reference sequence). The V gene end was trimmed by 0 bases and the J gene end by 4 bases; junction bases not matched to a gene: 10. The CDR3 covers 18 residues. The sample comes from a study of PD-1 blockade in classical Hodgkin lymphoma. As for the study in general: Nivolumab was administered to patients intravenously at 3 mg/kg every 2 weeks. Notes on the study in general: Baseline TCR diversity was reportedly lower in newly diagnosed patients than in healthy donors. It was reported as lower still in relapsed/refractory patients. Complete responders' baseline diversity resembled that of newly diagnosed patients.

Sequencing was performed with immunoSEQ multiplex PCR; in TCRdb, only in-frame clones are kept and a portion is missing. The repertoire holds 20,000 to 25,000 clones, with 80% as singletons. The rearrangement uses TRBV7-9 and TRBJ2-1, with 9 bases lining up with TRBD2. The sequence derives from a human donor with classical Hodgkin lymphoma. The starting material was peripheral blood mononuclear cells (PBMCs), obtained before the second cycle of nivolumab. CDR3 DNA sequence: TGTGCCAGCAGCTTAGCGAGGGCTAGCGGGATCGTTTACAATGAGCAGTTCTTC. Its translation is CASSLARASGIVYNEQFF.